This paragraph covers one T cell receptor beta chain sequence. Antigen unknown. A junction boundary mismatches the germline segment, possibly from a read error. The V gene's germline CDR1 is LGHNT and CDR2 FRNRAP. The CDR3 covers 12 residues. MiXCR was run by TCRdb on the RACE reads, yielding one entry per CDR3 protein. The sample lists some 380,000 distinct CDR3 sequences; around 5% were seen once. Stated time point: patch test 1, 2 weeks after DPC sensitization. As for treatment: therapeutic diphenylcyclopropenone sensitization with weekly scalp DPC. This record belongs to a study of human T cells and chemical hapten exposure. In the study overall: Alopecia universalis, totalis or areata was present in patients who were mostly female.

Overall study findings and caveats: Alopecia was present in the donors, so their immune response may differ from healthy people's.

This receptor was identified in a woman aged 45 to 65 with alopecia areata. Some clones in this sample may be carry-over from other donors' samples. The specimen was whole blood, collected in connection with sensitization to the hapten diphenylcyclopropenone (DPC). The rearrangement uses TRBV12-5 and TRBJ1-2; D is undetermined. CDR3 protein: CASGLGLQASLF. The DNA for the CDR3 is TGTGCTAGTGGTTTGGGCCTCCAGGCTTCTCTCTTC. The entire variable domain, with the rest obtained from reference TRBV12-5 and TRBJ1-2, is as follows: DARVTQTPRHKVTEMGQEVTMRCQPILGHNTVFWYRQTMMQGLELLAYFRNRAPLDDSGMPKDRFSAEMPDATLATLKIQPSEPRDSAVYFCASGLGLQASLFGSGTRLTVV.